The rows below give T cell receptor beta chains drawn from one sample of a study of shared clonotypes between healthy human individuals. Assay: immunoSEQ multiplex PCR; the TCRdb copy retains only in-frame clones and omits some. The sample lists around 1,900,000 clones, about 94% seen once, with around 1.8% in the top ten. The specimen sequenced was naive CD8+ T cells from PBMCs. The receptors come from a man aged 18 to 35 in good health. Some clones in this sample may be carry-over from other donors' samples. The CDR3 runs from the conserved cysteine through the conserved F or W. D genes are given only for firm matches. Only some rows state a clone size, as once, few, many or a class for expanded clones.

D gene	V gene	J gene	clone size	CDR3 DNA	CDR3 protein
-	TRBV7-9	TRBJ1-2	-	TGTGCCAGCAGCGGCCTAGGGACGGATCTTAACTATGGCTACACCTTC	CASSGLGTDLNYGYTF
-	TRBV19	TRBJ2-6	-	TGTGCCAGCTCGACAGTAAGCTCTGGGGCCAACGTCCTGACTTTC	CASSTVSSGANVLTF
TRBD2	TRBV9	TRBJ2-3	once	TGTGCCAGCAGCGACCCTTTAGGGGCGGGAGTAGATACGCAGTATTTT	CASSDPLGAGVDTQYF
-	TRBV5-1	TRBJ1-1	-	TGCGCCAGCAGCCCGGGCTTTCCGGACGGAGGAGGGAACACTGAAGCTTTCTTT	CASSPGFPDGGGNTEAFF
TRBD1	TRBV5-1	TRBJ2-7	-	TGCGCCAGCAGCGCCGGGACAGGGTCTTACGAGCAGTACTTC	CASSAGTGSYEQYF
-	TRBV6-7	TRBJ2-1	-	TGTGCCAGCAGCCCACGGGCTAACAATGAGCAGTTCTTC	CASSPRANNEQFF
-	TRBV5-1	TRBJ1-2	-	TGCGCCAGCAGCTTGGCGGCACAGGGCTGGGGCTATGGCTACACCTTC	CASSLAAQGWGYGYTF
-	TRBV25-1	TRBJ1-4	-	TGTGCCAGCAGTGCAGGGACGGTTCTACTTCATGAAAAACTGTTTTTT	CASSAGTVLLHEKLFF
TRBD1	TRBV6-6	TRBJ2-1	-	TGTGCCAGCAGTTACGGGACAGGGCGACACGAGCAGTTCTTC	CASSYGTGRHEQFF
-	TRBV5-1	TRBJ2-1	-	TGCGCCAGCAGCTTGGGGGGCGGCTACAATGAGCAGTTCTTC	CASSLGGGYNEQFF
-	TRBV7-8	TRBJ2-3	-	TGTGCCAGCAGCCCACGGCTGGTGGGCGGGGTGGGCACAGATACGCAGTATTTT	CASSPRLVGGVGTDTQYF
-	TRBV27	TRBJ1-5	-	TGTGCCAGCAGTTTGAGGTTTTGGAATCAGCCCCAGCATTTT	CASSLRFWNQPQHF
-	TRBV19	TRBJ1-1	-	TGTGCCAGTAGACAGGGTCGGACTGAAGCTTTCTTT	CASRQGRTEAFF
TRBD2	TRBV6-4	TRBJ2-7	-	TGTGCCAGCAGTGACTCCGGGACTACCGGGGGCGAGCAGTACTTC	CASSDSGTTGGEQYF
-	TRBV6-6	TRBJ1-1	once	TGTGCCAGCAGTTTAGGGTACGACACTGAAGCTTTCTTT	CASSLGYDTEAFF
-	TRBV27	TRBJ2-7	-	TGTGCCAGCAGTTTCCGGGACGGAGTCTACGAGCAGTACTTC	CASSFRDGVYEQYF
-	TRBV27	TRBJ1-1	-	TGTGCCAGCACGGCGGGGTGGAACACTGAAGCTTTCTTT	CASTAGWNTEAFF
TRBD2	TRBV19	TRBJ2-1	-	TGTGCCAGTAGTACCACACTAGCGGGAGGGCCTAGTGAGCAGTTCTTC	CASSTTLAGGPSEQFF
-	TRBV27	TRBJ1-2	-	TGTGCCAGCAGTAGGAAAGGGTTGAATAACTATGGCTACACCTTC	CASSRKGLNNYGYTF
-	TRBV27	TRBJ2-1	-	TGTGCCAGCAGTTTAAGTTTCGAGGGGTCCTACAATGAGCAGTTCTTC	CASSLSFEGSYNEQFF
TRBD2	TRBV6-5	TRBJ2-1	-	TGTGCCAGCAGTCCTGGGACTAGCAGATACAATGAGCAGTTCTTC	CASSPGTSRYNEQFF
-	TRBV27	TRBJ1-2	-	TGTGCCAGCAGCTCTACTTCGACGGGGCTGCCTAACTATGGCTACACCTTC	CASSSTSTGLPNYGYTF
-	TRBV4-1	TRBJ1-4	once	TGCGCCAGCAGCCAAGGCCCCTACACAAGACTTAATGAAAAACTGTTTTTT	CASSQGPYTRLNEKLFF
-	TRBV10-3	TRBJ2-2	-	TGTGCCATCAGTGAGTCGACGGGAACCACCGGGGAGCTGTTTTTT	CAISESTGTTGELFF
-	TRBV7-9	TRBJ1-2	-	TGTGCCAGCAGCTTCAGTAGGTCGGGGGCGAGCTATGGCTACACCTTC	CASSFSRSGASYGYTF
-	TRBV9	TRBJ1-2	once	TGTGCCAGCAGCGCACTCGGGCCCCTTTGGGGCTACACCTTC	CASSALGPLWGYTF
-	TRBV5-1	TRBJ1-2	-	TGCGCCAGCAGCTTGGGCAGCTATGGCTACACCTTC	CASSLGSYGYTF
-	TRBV28	TRBJ2-1	-	TGTGCCAGCAGTCCCCTTCTAGCTGGCTCCTACAATGAGCAGTTCTTC	CASSPLLAGSYNEQFF
-	TRBV27	TRBJ2-5	-	TGTGCCAGCAGTTTCGTGGGCGGGGAAGAGACCCAGTACTTC	CASSFVGGEETQYF
-	TRBV5-5	TRBJ2-1	-	TGTGCCAGCAGCCTCACTAGGAAGCGCAATGAGCAGTTCTTC	CASSLTRKRNEQFF
-	TRBV11-2	TRBJ2-1	-	TGTGCCAGCAGCTTGGGCGTTGCGAGCTCCTACAATGAGCAGTTCTTC	CASSLGVASSYNEQFF
-	TRBV7-9	TRBJ1-3	-	TGTGCCAGCAGCTTAATCCAGGGAGACACCATATATTTT	CASSLIQGDTIYF
TRBD2	TRBV7-9	TRBJ2-7	-	TGTGCCAGCAGCCCGCCTGGGGAGGGCTCCTACGAGCAGTACTTC	CASSPPGEGSYEQYF
TRBD1	TRBV7-9	TRBJ1-2	once	TGTGCCAGCAGCTTAGCGAGGGAGGTTAGTTGGGACAGGGTCGATGGCTACACCTTC	CASSLAREVSWDRVDGYTF
-	TRBV5-6	TRBJ1-2	once	TGTGCCAGCAGCTATGTTGGACAGCTCTATGGCTACACCTTC	CASSYVGQLYGYTF
TRBD2	TRBV7-9	TRBJ2-1	-	TGTGCCAGCAGCTTAACTAGCGGGAGTTGGAATGAGCAGTTCTTC	CASSLTSGSWNEQFF
-	TRBV7-9	TRBJ2-3	-	TGTGCCAGCAGCTCCTTTCCAGATACGCAGTATTTT	CASSSFPDTQYF
-	TRBV29-1	TRBJ2-3	-	TGCAGCGTAGACCCCGGCTTTAACACAGATACGCAGTATTTT	CSVDPGFNTDTQYF
TRBD2	TRBV6-1	TRBJ2-3	-	TGTGCCAGCATGAGGACCCGACTAGCGACAGATACGCAGTATTTT	CASMRTRLATDTQYF
TRBD1	TRBV6-1	TRBJ1-4	-	TGTGCCAGCAGTGAAGTGGCAGGGGGTAATGAAAAACTGTTTTTT	CASSEVAGGNEKLFF
TRBD2	TRBV27	TRBJ2-1	-	TGTGCCAGCAGTTTCTGGGTAACTGGCCCGGGAGGGGAGCAGTTCTTC	CASSFWVTGPGGEQFF
-	TRBV15	TRBJ2-2	-	TGTGCCACCAGTCTAACGGATTTCACCGGGGAGCTGTTTTTT	CATSLTDFTGELFF
-	TRBV28	TRBJ2-6	-	TGTGCCAGCAGACAGGGTGTTTCTGGGGCCAACGTCCTGACTTTC	CASRQGVSGANVLTF
TRBD2	TRBV28	TRBJ2-1	-	TGTGCCAGCAGCACTCCTGGGGGTAGCGGGCCCTTTTGGGAGCAGTTCTTC	CASSTPGGSGPFWEQFF
-	TRBV9	TRBJ2-5	-	TGTGCCAGCAGCGAGGGGCGGTTCTACGGACTCAGGGAGACCCAGTACTTC	CASSEGRFYGLRETQYF
-	TRBV7-9	TRBJ1-1	-	TGTGCCAGCAGCTCAGGGAATCCGGGTACTGAAGCTTTCTTT	CASSSGNPGTEAFF
TRBD1	TRBV19	TRBJ2-7	-	TGTGCCAGTAGTACCGGGACAGGGTGGGGCTACGAGCAGTACTTC	CASSTGTGWGYEQYF
-	TRBV5-6	TRBJ1-2	-	TGTGCCAGCAATTTCAGGGAGGGCTATGGCTACACCTTC	CASNFREGYGYTF